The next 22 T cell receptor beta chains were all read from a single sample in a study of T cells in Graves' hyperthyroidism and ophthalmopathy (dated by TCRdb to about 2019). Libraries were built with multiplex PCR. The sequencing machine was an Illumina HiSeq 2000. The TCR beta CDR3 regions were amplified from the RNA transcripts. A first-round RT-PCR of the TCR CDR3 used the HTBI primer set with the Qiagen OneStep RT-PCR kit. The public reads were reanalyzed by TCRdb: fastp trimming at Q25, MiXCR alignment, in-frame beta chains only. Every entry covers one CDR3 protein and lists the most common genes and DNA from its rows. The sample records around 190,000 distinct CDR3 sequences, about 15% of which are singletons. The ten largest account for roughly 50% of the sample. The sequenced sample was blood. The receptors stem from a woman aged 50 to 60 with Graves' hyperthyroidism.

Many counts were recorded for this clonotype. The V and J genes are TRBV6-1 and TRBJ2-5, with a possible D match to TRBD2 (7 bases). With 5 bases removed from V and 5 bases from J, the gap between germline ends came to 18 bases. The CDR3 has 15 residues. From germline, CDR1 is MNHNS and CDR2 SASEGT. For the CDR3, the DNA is TGTGCCAGCAGTTGGGGGGGAGGGGGAAGGGAGACCCAGTACTTC. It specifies CASSWGGGGRETQYF.

The DNA of the CDR3 is TGTGCCAGCAGCCCTCTGGGGCTAGCGGGGCTCCAAGAGACCCAGTACTTC. Translation: CASSPLGLAGLQETQYF. The V gene is TRBV14, the J gene TRBJ2-5; 9 bases are a match to TRBD2. V lost 4 bases, J lost 1 base, and 10 bases stayed unmatched. This CDR3 spans 17 amino acids. Germline V gives CDR1 SGHDN, CDR2 FVKESK.

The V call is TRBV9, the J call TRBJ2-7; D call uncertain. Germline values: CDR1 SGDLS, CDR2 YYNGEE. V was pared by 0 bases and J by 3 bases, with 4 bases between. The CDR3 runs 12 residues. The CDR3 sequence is CASSVVSYEQYF. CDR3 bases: TGTGCCAGCAGCGTAGTTAGCTACGAGCAGTACTTC.

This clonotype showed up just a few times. CDR3 sequence (DNA): TGTGCCAGCAGCACAAGGGGGGAGCAGTACTTC. Amino acids: CASSTRGEQYF. The chain joins TRBV27 to TRBJ2-7; possibly TRBD1 for D (6 bases). The CDR3 sequence is 11 residues long. Trimming took off 6 bases at V and 7 bases at J, with 10 bases between the two ends. Germline values: CDR1 MNHEY, CDR2 SMNVEV (reference sequence).

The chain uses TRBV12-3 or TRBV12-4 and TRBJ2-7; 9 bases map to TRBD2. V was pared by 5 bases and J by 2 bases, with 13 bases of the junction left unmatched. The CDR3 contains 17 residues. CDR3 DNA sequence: TGTGCCAGCAGTCCCTCGGGCGGGAGGGCCCTTACCTACGAGCAGTACTTC. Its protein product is CASSPSGGRALTYEQYF.

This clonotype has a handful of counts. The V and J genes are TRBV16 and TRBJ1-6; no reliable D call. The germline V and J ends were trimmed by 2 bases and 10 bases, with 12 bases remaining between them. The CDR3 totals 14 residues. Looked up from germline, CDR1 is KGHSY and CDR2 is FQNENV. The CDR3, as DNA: TGTGCCAGCAGCCAAGCCGGGAGGCGATCACCCCTCCACTTT. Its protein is CASSQAGRRSPLHF.

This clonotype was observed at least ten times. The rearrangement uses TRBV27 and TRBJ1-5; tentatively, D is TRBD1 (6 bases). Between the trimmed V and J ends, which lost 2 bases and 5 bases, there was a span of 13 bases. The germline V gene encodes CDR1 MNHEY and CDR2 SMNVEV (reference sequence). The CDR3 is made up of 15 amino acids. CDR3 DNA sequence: TGTGCCAGCAGTTTAATGGGGGCTGGGGATCAGCCCCAGCATTTT. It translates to CASSLMGAGDQPQHF.

CDR3 in DNA: TGTGCCAGCTCACCCGAAAGACAGGGCCTCCGCTATGGCTACACCTTC. Residues: CASSPERQGLRYGYTF. This chain links TRBV18 with TRBJ1-2; 7 nucleotides line up with TRBD1. After removal of 3 bases from V and 4 bases from J, the junction contained 11 bases not matched to a gene. Germline CDR1 and CDR2: KGHSH and LQKENI. The CDR3 is 16 residues long.

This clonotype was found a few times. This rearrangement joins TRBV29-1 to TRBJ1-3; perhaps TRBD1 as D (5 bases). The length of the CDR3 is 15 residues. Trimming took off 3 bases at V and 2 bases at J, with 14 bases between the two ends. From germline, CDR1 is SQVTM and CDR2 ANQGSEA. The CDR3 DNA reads TGCAGCGTTGATTTGAGGGGATCGACTGGAAACACCATATATTTT. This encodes CSVDLRGSTGNTIYF.

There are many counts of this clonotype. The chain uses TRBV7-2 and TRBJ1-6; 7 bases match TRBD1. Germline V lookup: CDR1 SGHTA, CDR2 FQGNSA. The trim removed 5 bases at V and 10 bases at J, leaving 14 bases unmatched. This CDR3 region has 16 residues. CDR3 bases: TGTGCCAGCAGCCCAAACAGGGGTTCACAGGGCTCACCCCTCCACTTT. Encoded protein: CASSPNRGSQGSPLHF.

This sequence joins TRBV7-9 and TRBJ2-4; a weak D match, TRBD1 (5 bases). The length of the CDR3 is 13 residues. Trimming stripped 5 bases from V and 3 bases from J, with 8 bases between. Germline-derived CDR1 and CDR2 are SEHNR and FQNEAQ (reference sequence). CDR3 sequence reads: CASSRDSKNIQYF. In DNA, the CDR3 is TGTGCCAGCAGCCGCGACAGCAAAAACATTCAGTACTTC.

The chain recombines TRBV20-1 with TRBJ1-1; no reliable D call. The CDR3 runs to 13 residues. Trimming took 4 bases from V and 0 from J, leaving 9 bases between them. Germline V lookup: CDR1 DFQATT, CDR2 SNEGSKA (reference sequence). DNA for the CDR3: TGCAGTGCTACCCGACCCCTGAACACTGAAGCTTTCTTT. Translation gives CSATRPLNTEAFF.

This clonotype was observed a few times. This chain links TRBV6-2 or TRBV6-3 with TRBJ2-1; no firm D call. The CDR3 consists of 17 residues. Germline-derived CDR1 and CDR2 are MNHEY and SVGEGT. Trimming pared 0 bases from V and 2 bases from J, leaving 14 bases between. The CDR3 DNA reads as TGTGCCAGCAGTTACTCCATGGACCTGAGCCCCTACAATGAGCAGTTCTTC. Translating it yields CASSYSMDLSPYNEQFF.

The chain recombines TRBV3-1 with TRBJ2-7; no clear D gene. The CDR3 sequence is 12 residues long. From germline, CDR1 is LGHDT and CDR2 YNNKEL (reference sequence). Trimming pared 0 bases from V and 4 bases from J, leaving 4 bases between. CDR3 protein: CASSQEPYEQYF. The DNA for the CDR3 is TGTGCCAGCAGCCAAGAACCGTACGAGCAGTACTTC.

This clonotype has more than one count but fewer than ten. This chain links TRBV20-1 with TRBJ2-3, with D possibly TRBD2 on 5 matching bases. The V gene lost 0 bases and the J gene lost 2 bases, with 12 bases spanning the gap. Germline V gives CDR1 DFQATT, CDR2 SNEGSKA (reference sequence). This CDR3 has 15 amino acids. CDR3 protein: CSARDEPSHTDTQYF. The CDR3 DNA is TGCAGTGCTAGAGATGAGCCTAGCCACACAGATACGCAGTATTTT.

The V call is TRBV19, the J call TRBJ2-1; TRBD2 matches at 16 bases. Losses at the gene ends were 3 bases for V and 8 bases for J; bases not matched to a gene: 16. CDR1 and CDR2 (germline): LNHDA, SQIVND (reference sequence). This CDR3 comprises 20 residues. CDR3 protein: CASSIGTSGRARLGYYEQFF. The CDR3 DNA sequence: TGTGCCAGTAGTATTGGGACTAGCGGGAGGGCCCGTCTTGGTTACTATGAGCAGTTCTTC. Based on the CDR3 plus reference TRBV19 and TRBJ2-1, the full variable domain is DGGITQSPKYLFRKEGQNVTLSCEQNLNHDAMYWYRQDPGQGLRLIYYSQIVNDFQKGDIAEGYSVSREKKESFPLTVTSAQKNPTAFYLCASSIGTSGRARLGYYEQFFGPGTRLTVL.

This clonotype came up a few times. The CDR3 protein is CASSLGRGEQFF. CDR3 coding DNA: TGTGCCAGCAGCCTAGGACGGGGTGAGCAGTTCTTC. This chain joins TRBV3-1 and TRBJ2-1; TRBD2 might be the D (5 bases). Germline CDR1 is LGHDT and CDR2 is YNNKEL (reference sequence). V shed 4 bases and J shed 9 bases, with 10 bases lying between them. The CDR3 runs to 12 residues.

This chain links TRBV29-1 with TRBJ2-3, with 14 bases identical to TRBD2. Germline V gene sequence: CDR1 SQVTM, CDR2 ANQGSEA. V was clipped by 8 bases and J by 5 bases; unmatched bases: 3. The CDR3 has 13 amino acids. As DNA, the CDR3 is TGCAGCTGGGGACTAGCGGGAGTAGATACGCAGTATTTT. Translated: CSWGLAGVDTQYF.

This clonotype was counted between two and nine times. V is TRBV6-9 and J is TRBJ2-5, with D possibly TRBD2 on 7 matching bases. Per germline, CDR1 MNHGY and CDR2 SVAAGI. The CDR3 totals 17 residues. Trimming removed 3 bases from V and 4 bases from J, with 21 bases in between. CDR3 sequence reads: CASSYRGAAGIRETQYF. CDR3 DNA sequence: TGTGCCAGCAGTTACCGGGGGGCGGCGGGGATCCGAGAGACCCAGTACTTC.

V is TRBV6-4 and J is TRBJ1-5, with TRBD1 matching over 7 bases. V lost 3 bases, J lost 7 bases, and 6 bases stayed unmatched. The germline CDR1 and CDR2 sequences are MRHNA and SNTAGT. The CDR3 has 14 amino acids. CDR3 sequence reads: CASSENRGGQPQHF. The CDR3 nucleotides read TGTGCCAGCAGTGAAAACAGGGGAGGGCAGCCCCAGCATTTT.

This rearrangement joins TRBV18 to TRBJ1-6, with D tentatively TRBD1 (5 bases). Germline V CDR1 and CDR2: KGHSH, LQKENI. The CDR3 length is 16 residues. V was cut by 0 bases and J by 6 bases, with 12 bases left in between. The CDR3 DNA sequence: TGTGCCAGCTCACCACCCCTGGGACTGAGTAATTCACCCCTCCACTTT. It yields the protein CASSPPLGLSNSPLHF.

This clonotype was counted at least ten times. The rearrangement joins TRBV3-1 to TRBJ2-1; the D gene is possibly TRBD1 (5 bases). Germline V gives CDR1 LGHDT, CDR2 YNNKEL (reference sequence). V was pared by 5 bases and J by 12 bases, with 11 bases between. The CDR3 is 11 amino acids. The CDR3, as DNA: TGTGCCAGCAGCACCCAGGGTCCGCAGTTCTTC. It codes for CASSTQGPQFF.